The 9 T cell receptor beta chains listed next were all sequenced from one sample in a study of blood T cell repertoires in COVID-19 (TCRdb year 2020). The receptor library was made with the immunoSEQ multiplex PCR assay. TCRdb stores this immuneACCESS table with in-frame sequences only. Part of the clones is absent; in the studies checked, under half of the shortfall reflects unresolved V genes, and no reason is known for the rest. The sample profile shows roughly 150,000 clones; around 82% of them were found once. Clones ranked in the top ten supply about 8% of the sample. Sequenced material: peripheral blood. These receptors all stem from a human donor in a cohort sampled during active COVID-19.

This chain connects TRBV3-1 (or the pseudogene TRBV3-2) to TRBJ2-1, with TRBD2 matching 11 bases. Germline V CDR1 and CDR2: LGHDT, YNNKEL (reference sequence). There are 15 residues in the CDR3. V dropped 6 bases and J dropped 6; count of bases not matched to a gene: 7. The DNA for the CDR3 is TGTGCCAGCAGTTCCGGGACTAGCGGCGTCAATGAGCAGTTCTTC. Residues: CASSSGTSGVNEQFF.

The J gene is TRBJ2-3, the V gene TRBV19, with TRBD2 matching 8 bases. From germline, CDR1 is LNHDA and CDR2 SQIVND (reference sequence). The CDR3 extends over 15 amino acids. V dropped 3 bases and J dropped 4; count of bases not matched to a gene: 6. This CDR3 is CASSIGGGRSDTQYF. For the CDR3, the DNA is TGTGCCAGTAGTATCGGCGGGGGGCGTTCAGATACGCAGTATTTT. The full variable domain, completed using reference TRBV19 and TRBJ2-3, is DGGITQSPKYLFRKEGQNVTLSCEQNLNHDAMYWYRQDPGQGLRLIYYSQIVNDFQKGDIAEGYSVSREKKESFPLTVTSAQKNPTAFYLCASSIGGGRSDTQYFGPGTRLTVL.

The rearrangement links TRBV6-1 to TRBJ1-6; D is ambiguous. Germline V gene data show CDR1 as MNHNS and CDR2 as SASEGT. The V end lost 3 bases, the J end lost 9 bases, and 18 bases lay between the germline ends. The CDR3 loop spans 16 amino acids. Here the CDR3 reads CASSDELMVQSSPLHF. The CDR3 nucleotides are TGTGCCAGCAGTGATGAGTTGATGGTACAGAGTTCACCCCTCCACTTT.

The genes are TRBV5-4 and TRBJ1-2, with 9 bases identical to TRBD1. In germline, CDR1 is SGHNT, CDR2 YYREEE (reference sequence). Losses at the gene ends were 3 bases for V and 4 bases for J; bases not matched to a gene: 7. The CDR3 runs 15 residues. The CDR3 nucleotides are TGTGCCAGCAGCTCCCCGGGACAGGGAGGCTATGGCTACACCTTC. This gives the protein CASSSPGQGGYGYTF.

This clone came up once. The chain couples TRBV29-1 to TRBJ1-1, with unresolved D. Germline V gives CDR1 SQVTM, CDR2 ANQGSEA. Between the trimmed V and J ends, which lost 5 bases and 10 bases, there was a span of 23 bases. CDR3 size: 14 residues. The CDR3 sequence is CSVLAVESPGGAFF. DNA for the CDR3: TGCAGCGTTCTGGCTGTAGAATCCCCCGGCGGAGCTTTCTTT.

The chain combines TRBV19 with TRBJ1-4, with D possibly TRBD1 on 5 matching bases. The length of the CDR3 is 14 residues. Looked up from germline, CDR1 is LNHDA and CDR2 is SQIVND (reference sequence). V lost 4 bases and J lost 3, with 9 bases in between. This CDR3 is CASSTTVANEKLFF. For the CDR3, the DNA is TGTGCCAGTAGTACGACAGTCGCTAATGAAAAACTGTTTTTT.

A single count supports this clone. The chain links TRBV19 to TRBJ1-5, with unresolved D. Per germline, CDR1 LNHDA and CDR2 SQIVND (reference sequence). The CDR3 totals 15 residues. Trimming shortened V by 3 bases and J by 7 bases, and 16 bases separated the two germline ends. The CDR3 DNA follows: TGTGCCAGTAGTATCCCCGGCCAAGCCAGGCAGCCCCAGCATTTT. It yields the protein CASSIPGQARQPQHF.

The genes are TRBV28 and TRBJ1-5, with D perhaps TRBD1 (5 bases). This CDR3 comprises 14 residues. The V end lost 2 bases, the J end lost 7 bases, and 12 bases lay between the germline ends. Germline V gives CDR1 MDHEN, CDR2 SYDVKM. The chain's CDR3 is CASSLIAGGQPQHF. CDR3 in DNA: TGTGCCAGCAGTTTAATTGCCGGGGGACAGCCCCAGCATTTT. The whole variable domain, filled in from reference TRBV28 and TRBJ1-5, reads DVKVTQSSRYLVKRTGEKVFLECVQDMDHENMFWYRQDPGLGLRLIYFSYDVKMKEKGDIPEGYSVSREKKERFSLILESASTNQTSMYLCASSLIAGGQPQHFGDGTRLSIL.

The chain recombines TRBV2 with TRBJ2-1, with TRBD2 matching 8 bases. There are 13 residues in the CDR3. Trimming took 5 bases from V and 7 from J; bases not matched to a gene: 4. Germline V CDR1 and CDR2: SNHLY, FYNNEI. CDR3 nucleotide sequence: TGTGCCAGCAGTTTAGCGGGGTCGAATGAGCAGTTCTTC. Translating gives CASSLAGSNEQFF.